The sequence of this T cell receptor beta chain was determined in a study of T cells in Graves' hyperthyroidism and ophthalmopathy. Background on the study: Peripheral blood collection took place at initial diagnosis, before any treatment.

TCR beta CDR3 region amplification was performed from RNA transcripts. A set of HTBI primers served as the primers for a first-round RT-PCR of the TCR CDR3. TCRdb re-analysed the multiplex PCR reads in MiXCR, keeping a single row per CDR3 protein. The sample carries about 350,000 distinct CDR3 sequences, approximately 13% recorded once. Broader study findings: In simple terms, a model built on 13 V-J features told ophthalmopathy apart from stable hyperthyroidism.

The CDR3 runs to 14 residues. The germline CDR1 and CDR2 sequences are SGHRS and YFSETQ. The germline V and J ends were trimmed by 4 bases and 4 bases, with 12 bases remaining between them. There are many counts of this clonotype. Its antigen is undetermined. The sequenced sample consisted of blood. The TCR originated in a woman between 40 and 55 years old with Graves' ophthalmopathy. The rearrangement links TRBV5-1 to TRBJ1-5, with a tentative D call TRBD1 (6 bases). The CDR3 here is CASSPGTTNQPQHF. The CDR3, as DNA: TGCGCCAGCAGCCCCGGGACAACAAATCAGCCCCAGCATTTT.